The 4 T cell receptor beta chains presented below share a single source sample, sequenced in a study of shared clonotypes between healthy human individuals. As defined, naive CD8 cells were CD45RO-negative and positively selected for CCR7, with terminally differentiated effector memory CD45RA+ cells excluded. TCRdb's copy holds only in-frame clones and misses some; the assay was immunoSEQ multiplex PCR. Counted here are hundreds of thousands of clones, around 96% occurring once; the ten biggest clones make up over 0.2%. The specimen was naive CD8+ T cells sorted from blood. The receptors here all came from a man aged 25 to 40 in good health.

The chain has TRBV28 and TRBJ1-3; D ambiguous. CDR1 is MDHEN and CDR2 is SYDVKM in the germline V gene. Trimming stripped 8 bases from V and 2 bases from J, with 10 bases between. This CDR3 spans 13 amino acids. The CDR3 DNA sequence: TGTGCCAGCTCCCCCGTCACTGGAAACACCATATATTTT. Its protein product is CASSPVTGNTIYF.

This clone was found once. The rearrangement links TRBV9 to TRBJ2-5, with 8 bases aligning to TRBD1. From germline, CDR1 is SGDLS and CDR2 YYNGEE. Trimming removed 2 bases from V and 5 bases from J; junction bases left unmatched: 5. The CDR3 totals 14 residues. The CDR3 coding sequence is TGTGCCAGCAGCGTCCGGACAGGGATGGAGACCCAGTACTTC. It specifies CASSVRTGMETQYF. The full variable domain, rest sourced from reference TRBV9 and TRBJ2-5, is DSGVTQTPKHLITATGQRVTLRCSPRSGDLSVYWYQQSLDQGLQFLIQYYNGEERAKGNILERFSAQQFPDLHSELNLSSLELGDSALYFCASSVRTGMETQYFGPGTRLLVL.

The rearrangement uses TRBV27 and TRBJ2-7; the D gene is possibly TRBD1 (6 bases). CDR1 MNHEY and CDR2 SMNVEV come from the germline V gene (reference sequence). The CDR3 consists of 15 residues. The V gene lost 5 bases and the J gene lost 0 bases, with 14 bases spanning the gap. DNA of the CDR3: TGTGCCAGCAGTCTTGAACAGGGCAGCTCCTACGAGCAGTACTTC. Amino acids: CASSLEQGSSYEQYF.

This chain connects TRBV7-8 to TRBJ2-7, with TRBD1 identical over 8 bases. The trim removed 5 bases at V and 2 bases at J, leaving 11 bases unmatched. In germline, CDR1 is SGHVS, CDR2 FQNEAQ. CDR3 length: 16 residues. In DNA, the CDR3 is TGTGCCAGCAGCCATCCCACGGACAGGGACACCTACGAGCAGTACTTC. This codes for CASSHPTDRDTYEQYF.